These 11 T cell receptor beta chains were sequenced from one sample in a study of blood T cell repertoires in COVID-19. Profiled with immunoSEQ multiplex PCR; TCRdb holds only in-frame clones, not every one. The sample carries 98,000 or so clones, less than 75% recorded once. Sample: peripheral blood. The source is a woman aged 40 to 50 with acute or convalescent COVID-19.

This clone appeared a few times. The CDR3 sequence is CASVTPTGLQYSNQPQHF. Here the CDR3 DNA reads TGCGCCAGCGTAACGCCGACAGGTTTACAGTATAGCAATCAGCCCCAGCATTTT. The chain employs TRBV10-1 and TRBJ1-5; D perhaps matches TRBD1 (6 bases). Germline CDR1 WNHNN, CDR2 SYGVQD (reference sequence). This CDR3 contains 18 residues. Trimming shortened V by 8 bases and J by 0 bases, and 23 bases separated the two germline ends.

The J gene is TRBJ2-1, the V gene TRBV2; 8 bases map to TRBD2. In germline, CDR1 is SNHLY, CDR2 FYNNEI. With 3 bases clipped from V and 9 bases from J, the junction kept 10 bases outside the gene matches. CDR3 length equals 15 residues. Here the CDR3 reads CASSEMGTSRSEQFF. The CDR3, as DNA: TGTGCCAGCAGTGAGATGGGGACTAGTCGGAGTGAGCAGTTCTTC.

The chain links TRBV4-1 to TRBJ2-1, with 8 bases fitting TRBD1. The CDR3 contains 18 residues. V dropped 0 bases and J dropped 8; count of bases not matched to a gene: 15. Germline assignment: CDR1 MGHRA and CDR2 YSYEKL. CDR3: CASSQDPTGGTSNDEQFF. CDR3 coding DNA: TGCGCCAGCAGCCAAGATCCTACAGGGGGTACGTCAAACGATGAGCAGTTCTTC.

The CDR3 nucleotides are TGCAGCGTTCCAGGGACTAGCGGCATCACCGGGGAGCTGTTTTTT. As protein: CSVPGTSGITGELFF. The rearrangement uses TRBV29-1 and TRBJ2-2, with 11 bases lining up with TRBD2. The CDR3 length is 15 residues. Germline V gene sequence: CDR1 SQVTM, CDR2 ANQGSEA. Unmatched junction bases numbered 6, after V lost 5 bases and J lost 4 bases.

The genes are TRBV2 and TRBJ2-5; the D is unclear. V was trimmed by 2 bases and J by 6 bases, leaving 4 bases between them. Germline V gene data show CDR1 as SNHLY and CDR2 as FYNNEI. The CDR3 is 11 residues long. The chain's CDR3 is CASSEQKTQYF. In nucleotides, the CDR3 is TGTGCCAGCAGTGAACAGAAGACCCAGTACTTC.

V is TRBV3-1 (or the pseudogene TRBV3-2) and J is TRBJ2-7; 7 bases fit TRBD1. With V trimmed by 4 bases and J by 4 bases, 7 bases remained unmatched. Germline V CDR1 and CDR2: LGHDT, YNNKEL (reference sequence). The CDR3 runs to 14 residues. CDR3 bases: TGTGCCAGCAGCCCACAGGGGATAGGGTACGAGCAGTACTTC. This encodes CASSPQGIGYEQYF.

The genes are TRBV5-8 and TRBJ2-3, with 7 bases aligning to TRBD1. V lost 4 bases to trimming and J lost 6 bases; unmatched junction nucleotides: 8. Germline-derived CDR1 and CDR2 are SGHTS and YDEGEE. This CDR3 is 14 amino acids long. Here the CDR3 reads CASSRVDRDDTQYF. CDR3 nucleotide sequence: TGTGCCAGCAGCCGCGTCGACAGGGACGATACGCAGTATTTT.

The CDR3 nucleotides read TGTGCCAGCAGTCCGGACACTGAAGCTTTCTTT. It translates to CASSPDTEAFF. This chain joins TRBV6-2 or TRBV6-3 and TRBJ1-1; D ambiguous. The germline V gene has CDR1 MNHEY and CDR2 SVGEGT. The V end lost 5 bases, the J end lost 3 bases, and 4 bases lay between the germline ends. The CDR3 has 11 amino acids.

V is TRBV6-5 and J is TRBJ1-2; D gene uncertain. Germline V gene sequence: CDR1 MNHEY, CDR2 SVGAGI. V lost 7 bases and J 4 bases, leaving 16 bases between the germline ends. The CDR3 sequence is 14 residues long. The CDR3 is CASKYDSSFYGYTF. The DNA of the CDR3 is TGTGCCAGCAAGTATGATAGTTCCTTCTATGGCTACACCTTC.

There are a few counts of this clone. The chain employs TRBV6-5 and TRBJ1-2, with D tentatively TRBD1 (5 bases). The CDR3 runs to 14 residues. The germline CDR1 and CDR2 sequences are MNHEY and SVGAGI. V was shortened by 7 bases and J by 2 bases, with 14 bases between the two germline ends. Here the CDR3 DNA reads TGTGCCAGCACGTCAGGGATAGGAAACTATGGCTACACCTTC. This encodes CASTSGIGNYGYTF.

The CDR3 region is CASRGAPSNQPQHF. The CDR3 nucleotides are TGTGCCAGCCGGGGGGCCCCGAGCAATCAGCCCCAGCATTTT. The V gene is TRBV2, the J gene TRBJ1-5; weak D call: TRBD1 (6 bases). The length of the CDR3 is 14 residues. V lost 8 bases and J lost 1, with 12 bases in between. Germline-derived CDR1 and CDR2 are SNHLY and FYNNEI.